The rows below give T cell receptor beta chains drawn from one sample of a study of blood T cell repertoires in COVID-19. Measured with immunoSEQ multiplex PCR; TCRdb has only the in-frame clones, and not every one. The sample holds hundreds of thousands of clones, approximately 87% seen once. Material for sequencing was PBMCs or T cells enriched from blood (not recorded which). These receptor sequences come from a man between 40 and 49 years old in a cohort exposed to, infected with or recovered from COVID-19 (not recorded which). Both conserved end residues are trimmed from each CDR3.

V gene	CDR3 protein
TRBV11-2	ASSSPLAGGADTQY
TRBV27	AREDSIPMNTEAF
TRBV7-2	ASSLWGPGGGPQH
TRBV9	ASSVEPGGYNSPLH
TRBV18	ASSPPGTSGSLEQF
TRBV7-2	ASSLLGQNDYEQF
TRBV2	ASSSMSGGGQPQH
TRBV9	ASSVAGGNYEQY
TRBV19	ASRPLGQGGNTEAF
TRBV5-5	ASSLETGGNEKLF
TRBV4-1	ASSSRVLSGISTDTQY
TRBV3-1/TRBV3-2	ASSQEYTANYGYT
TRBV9	ASSVGGESGSATYNEQF
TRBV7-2	ASSPRQGSYEQY
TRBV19	ASSISGQVYEQY
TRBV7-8	ASSSFLGQRGVNTEAF
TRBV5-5	ASSLSFVTGSTYEQY
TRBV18	ASSRQGSGTEAF
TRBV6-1	ASSEIFEKLF